A few counts support the clone carrying this T cell receptor beta chain. The sample is drawn from a study of T cell changes during pregnancy in multiple sclerosis. The length of the CDR3 is 14 residues. V lost 1 base, J lost 0 bases, and 6 bases lay in between. The germline V gene encodes CDR1 KGHSH and CDR2 LQKENI. Profiled with immunoSEQ multiplex PCR; TCRdb holds only in-frame clones, not every one. The repertoire holds about 44,000 clones, with around 90% as singletons. The source was CD8+ T cells from peripheral blood mononuclear cells, collected after pregnancy. The genes are TRBV18 and TRBJ1-1, with D possibly being TRBD1 (5 bases). The clonotype was recovered from a female donor in good health, enrolled as a control in a pregnancy study. The CDR3 is CASSPQGLNTEAFF. CDR3 coding DNA: TGTGCCAGCTCACCACAGGGGCTGAACACTGAAGCTTTCTTT. The complete variable domain, with remaining parts taken from reference TRBV18 and TRBJ1-1, reads NAGVMQNPRHLVRRRGQEARLRCSPMKGHSHVYWYRQLPEEGLKFMVYLQKENIIDESGMPKERFSAEFPKEGPSILRIQQVVRGDSAAYFCASSPQGLNTEAFFGQGTRLTVV.